This TCR beta chain was sequenced during a study of cytomegalovirus exposure and HLA in healthy donors. Note on this clone: Its antigen is undetermined.

With 60 Vbeta and 13 Jbeta primers, the PCR was carried out. Measured with immunoSEQ multiplex PCR; TCRdb has only the in-frame clones, and not every one. The table includes about 86,000 clones, about 71% detected once. Study observations and caveats: With later analysis, a missense DCLRE1C variant became linked to TCR beta V- and J-gene trimming.

The CDR3 totals 20 residues. Germline V gene data show CDR1 as LGHNA and CDR2 as YSLEER. V lost 1 base, J lost 1 base, and 26 bases lay in between. The sample consisted of PBMCs. This clonotype was obtained from a man between 60 and 75 years old in good health and CMV-seronegative. V gene TRBV4-3 combines with J gene TRBJ2-7; D is possibly TRBD2 (6 bases). The CDR3 region is CASSQGLFYWGVGVSYEQYF. The CDR3 DNA reads as TGCGCCAGCAGCCAAGGTCTCTTCTACTGGGGGGTGGGGGTTTCCTACGAGCAGTACTTC.